The sequence of this TCR beta chain was determined in a study of cytomegalovirus exposure and HLA in healthy donors. Across the whole study: A preliminary data release comprised 70 million to 95 million unique TCRs obtained from HLA-typed donors.

Whereas donors were nominally healthy upon sampling, unrecorded immune exposures were probable. PCR amplification relied on 60 Vbeta primers (plus 13 Jbeta primers). Sequencing was performed with immunoSEQ multiplex PCR; in TCRdb, only in-frame clones are kept and a portion is missing. This table holds 50,000 to 55,000 clones. The CDR3 length is 16 residues. Losses at the gene ends were 3 bases for V and 4 bases for J; bases not matched to a gene: 11. The germline V gene has CDR1 SGHAT and CDR2 FQNNGV. General observations from the study: A further, later analysis showed that HLA-associated TCR beta chains (compared with equally common others) were more clonally expanded. A later analysis linked a missense DCLRE1C variant to TCR beta V- and J-gene trimming.

About this clone: Its antigen is unknown.

The clonotype was recovered from a woman aged 55-70 years in good health and CMV-seropositive. Material for sequencing was PBMCs. The chain uses TRBV11-2 and TRBJ1-1, with 7 bases aligning to TRBD1. The CDR3 coding sequence is TGTGCCAGCAGCTTGGATCCCCGGGAGGGGGCCACTGAAGCTTTCTTT. It encodes CASSLDPREGATEAFF.